This T cell receptor (beta chain) was documented in a study of cytomegalovirus exposure and HLA in healthy donors. For the study at large: The 120 validation repertoires matched the 666 first-cohort repertoires in platform, a later analysis reported.

The data were produced by immunoSEQ multiplex PCR, yet TCRdb's version contains in-frame clones alone and is incomplete. The data hold over 200,000 clones, with around 87% observed a single time. Study-level points and caveats: Subsequent analysis found a tendency for first-cohort TCR clusters to co-occur within the roughly 130 validation repertoires.

Concerning this clone itself: Its specificity is not known.

The clonotype was recovered from a woman in her late teens or twenties in good health and CMV-seropositive. The specimen was PBMCs.

In nucleotides, the CDR3 is TGTGCCAGTAGTATAGACAGGGGGTCGACTGAAGCTTTCTTT. Translated, it gives CASSIDRGSTEAFF. The rearrangement joins TRBV19 to TRBJ1-1, with 7 bases fitting TRBD1. V shed 0 bases, J shed 5 bases, and the junction held 3 bases outside the gene matches. The length of the CDR3 is 14 residues. Germline lookup yields CDR1 LNHDA and CDR2 SQIVND (reference sequence).